The 30 T cell receptor beta chains below come from one sample, sequenced in a study of identifying expanded T cells in peripheral blood. Clones were read by immunoSEQ multiplex PCR, and TCRdb kept only the in-frame ones, dropping some. Among 70,000 to 100,000 clones listed, about 86% were seen once. The sample taken for sequencing was blood. These receptors originate from a person aged 18 to 70 in good health.

The chain recombines TRBV7-2 with TRBJ2-3; no firm D call. Looked up from germline, CDR1 is SGHTA and CDR2 is FQGNSA. The CDR3 consists of 13 residues. The V and J ends lost 2 bases and 4 bases respectively, with 7 bases between them. The CDR3 coding sequence is TGTGCCAGCAGCTTAACAGCCTCAGATACGCAGTATTTT. Protein: CASSLTASDTQYF.

The gene calls are TRBV2 and TRBJ2-5; possibly TRBD2 for D (7 bases). The CDR3 spans 16 residues. The V end lost 6 bases, the J end lost 1 base, and 18 bases lay between the germline ends. Germline V gene sequence: CDR1 SNHLY, CDR2 FYNNEI. This CDR3 is CASSRGASTAQETQYF. The CDR3 region has the DNA TGTGCCAGCAGCCGGGGGGCCTCAACCGCCCAAGAGACCCAGTACTTC.

V and J are TRBV9 and TRBJ1-6; TRBD1 matches 7 bases. The CDR3 extends over 14 amino acids. Looked up from germline, CDR1 is SGDLS and CDR2 is YYNGEE. J was trimmed by 7 bases and V by 0 bases; bases with no gene match: 1. CDR3 region: CASSVATGNSPLHF. In DNA form, the CDR3 reads TGTGCCAGCAGCGTAGCGACAGGGAATTCACCCCTCCACTTT. Variable domain in full (rest from reference TRBV9 and TRBJ1-6): DSGVTQTPKHLITATGQRVTLRCSPRSGDLSVYWYQQSLDQGLQFLIQYYNGEERAKGNILERFSAQQFPDLHSELNLSSLELGDSALYFCASSVATGNSPLHFGNGTRLTVT.

The chain couples TRBV4-1 to TRBJ1-1; D is unclear. The V gene lost 1 base and the J gene lost 0 bases, with 6 bases spanning the gap. CDR3 length: 14 amino acids. Germline CDR1 and CDR2: MGHRA and YSYEKL. CDR3 sequence: CASSQGRLNTEAFF. For the CDR3, the DNA is TGCGCCAGCAGCCAAGGGAGGCTGAACACTGAAGCTTTCTTT.

This clone was recorded only once. V usage is TRBV7-9 and J usage is TRBJ2-7; D remains unclear. Germline loops: CDR1 SEHNR, CDR2 FQNEAQ (reference sequence). There are 13 residues in the CDR3. Trimming removed 4 bases at V and 3 bases at J, with 10 bases between. The CDR3 coding sequence is TGTGCCAGCAGCTCCAAAAATAACTACGAGCAGTACTTC. Its translation: CASSSKNNYEQYF.

V gene TRBV7-2 combines with J gene TRBJ1-6; D might be TRBD1 (5 bases). Trimming took off 2 bases at V and 6 bases at J, with 17 bases between the two ends. Germline values: CDR1 SGHTA, CDR2 FQGNSA. The CDR3 is made up of 17 amino acids. As DNA, the CDR3 is TGTGCCAGCAGCTTATCCCACAGGAAGGAGCCTAATTCACCCCTCCACTTT. It specifies CASSLSHRKEPNSPLHF.

The chain carries TRBV6-6 and TRBJ1-2; 9 nucleotides agree with TRBD1. The CDR3 runs 15 residues. The V segment lost 4 bases and the J segment 4 bases; nucleotides outside the gene matches: 7. Germline V gene lookup returns CDR1 MNHNY and CDR2 SVGAGI (reference sequence). The CDR3 DNA is TGTGCCAGCAGTTTTACCGGGACAGGGACCTATGGCTACACCTTC. Its protein is CASSFTGTGTYGYTF.

The V and J genes are TRBV7-2 and TRBJ2-3; D might be TRBD1 or TRBD2, each matching 5 bases. Germline CDR1 SGHTA, CDR2 FQGNSA. CDR3 length: 14 residues. V lost 5 bases, J lost 5 bases, and 14 bases lay in between. This CDR3 is CASSPGLAQDTQYF. CDR3 nucleotides: TGTGCCAGCAGCCCAGGGCTAGCCCAAGATACGCAGTATTTT. Supplemented by reference TRBV7-2 and TRBJ2-3, the full variable domain reads GAGVSQSPSNKVTEKGKDVELRCDPISGHTALYWYRQSLGQGLEFLIYFQGNSAPDKSGLPSDRFSAERTGGSVSTLTIQRTQQEDSAVYLCASSPGLAQDTQYFGPGTRLTVL.

The V gene is TRBV7-3, the J gene TRBJ1-1; the D gene is possibly TRBD1 (5 bases). CDR3 length equals 14 residues. Per germline, CDR1 SGHTA and CDR2 FQGTGA. Trimming took 3 bases from V and 7 from J, leaving 15 bases between them. CDR3 protein: CASSLGQGGFEAFF. CDR3 nucleotide sequence: TGTGCCAGCAGCTTGGGGCAGGGCGGGTTTGAAGCTTTCTTT.

The V gene is TRBV27, the J gene TRBJ2-1; 9 nucleotides agree with TRBD1. This CDR3 spans 15 amino acids. Per the germline V gene, CDR1 is MNHEY and CDR2 is SMNVEV (reference sequence). V was clipped by 2 bases and J by 10 bases; unmatched bases: 9. The CDR3 region has the DNA TGTGCCAGCAGTTTAAGAGGACAGGGGAGGGAAGAGCAGTTCTTC. It specifies CASSLRGQGREEQFF.

V gene TRBV6-1 combines with J gene TRBJ1-2; 8 bases map to TRBD1. CDR1 is MNHNS, CDR2 SASEGT, per germline. The V and J ends lost 1 base and 0 bases, in that order; junction bases with no gene match: 4. The CDR3 sequence is 16 residues long. The chain's CDR3 is CASSEDSGGTNYGYTF. The DNA for the CDR3 is TGTGCCAGCAGTGAAGACTCAGGGGGCACTAACTATGGCTACACCTTC.

This chain links TRBV7-9 with TRBJ2-4, with D possibly called TRBD1 or TRBD2 (5 bases each). Germline assignment: CDR1 SEHNR and CDR2 FQNEAQ (reference sequence). This CDR3 is 14 amino acids long. V gave up 1 base and J gave up 5 bases, with 9 bases separating them. CDR3 nucleotide sequence: TGTGCCAGCAGCTTAGGTATGGGGGAAAACATTCAGTACTTC. This gives the protein CASSLGMGENIQYF.

The table lists this clone with a few counts. V is TRBV5-5 and J is TRBJ1-1; TRBD1 is a possible D gene (6 bases). The germline V gene has CDR1 SGHKS and CDR2 YYEKEE (reference sequence). The CDR3 extends over 13 amino acids. V lost 10 bases and J 8 bases, leaving 21 bases between the germline ends. The CDR3 nucleotides are TGTGCCTCTAACCTTGGGGGCAAGAGGGAAGCTTTCTTT. As protein: CASNLGGKREAFF.

The chain is built from TRBV10-3 and TRBJ1-2; TRBD1 matches at 7 bases. The length of the CDR3 is 15 residues. Germline lookup yields CDR1 ENHRY and CDR2 SYGVKD. V trimming: 2 bases; J trimming: 4 bases; junction bases outside the gene matches: 7. The CDR3 DNA sequence: TGTGCCATCAGTGAGGGATCGGGACAGACCTATGGCTACACCTTC. This encodes CAISEGSGQTYGYTF.

The DNA for the CDR3 is TGTGCCAGCAGCGGGACAGGTTGGAATCAGCCCCAGCATTTT. It specifies CASSGTGWNQPQHF. The chain has TRBV2 and TRBJ1-5; the match to TRBD1 covers 8 bases. This CDR3 spans 14 amino acids. Germline V CDR1 and CDR2: SNHLY, FYNNEI. V dropped 6 bases and J dropped 4; count of bases not matched to a gene: 5.

Only one count was recorded for this clone. The V gene is TRBV7-2, the J gene TRBJ2-7, with D possibly matching TRBD1 (6 bases). The V gene's germline CDR1 is SGHTA and CDR2 FQGNSA. The CDR3 extends over 14 amino acids. Trimming pared 5 bases from V and 2 bases from J, leaving 13 bases between. DNA for the CDR3: TGTGCCAGCAGCACCTGGACAGCCACCTACGAGCAGTACTTC. Encoded protein: CASSTWTATYEQYF.

The rearrangement joins TRBV29-1 to TRBJ1-2, with 7 bases aligning to TRBD1. The CDR3 consists of 13 residues. V lost 4 bases, J lost 1 base, and 3 bases stayed unmatched. CDR1 is SQVTM and CDR2 is ANQGSEA in the germline V gene. CDR3 sequence: CSVARDSNYGYTF. The CDR3 DNA reads TGCAGCGTTGCCCGGGACAGTAACTATGGCTACACCTTC.

The chain recombines TRBV5-6 with TRBJ2-2; weak D call: TRBD2 (6 bases). The germline CDR1 and CDR2 sequences are SGHDT and YYEEEE. The CDR3 sequence is 14 residues long. V dropped 2 bases and J dropped 2 bases, with 7 bases sitting between them. CDR3 bases: TGTGCCAGCAGCTTCGGGAGAAACACCGGGGAGCTGTTTTTT. Residues: CASSFGRNTGELFF. Full variable domain (outside the CDR3, taken from reference TRBV5-6 and TRBJ2-2): DAGVTQSPTHLIKTRGQQVTLRCSPKSGHDTVSWYQQALGQGPQFIFQYYEEEERQRGNFPDRFSGHQFPNYSSELNVNALLLGDSALYLCASSFGRNTGELFFGEGSRLTVL.

The chain uses TRBV2 and TRBJ1-1; tentatively, D is TRBD1 (5 bases). The V gene's germline CDR1 is SNHLY and CDR2 FYNNEI. CDR3 length: 14 residues. Trimming left V 4 bases short and J 2 bases short, with 11 bases between. The CDR3 bases are TGTGCCAGCAGTGCAGGGAAATTTAACACTGAAGCTTTCTTT. Its translation: CASSAGKFNTEAFF.

The V gene is TRBV5-1, the J gene TRBJ1-6; the D gene is possibly TRBD1 (5 bases). The CDR3 length is 14 residues. Germline-derived CDR1 and CDR2 are SGHRS and YFSETQ. V was clipped by 3 bases and J by 6 bases, with 10 bases between them. The CDR3 DNA is TGCGCCAGCAGCTACCGGGACTTTAATTCACCCCTCCACTTT. This gives the protein CASSYRDFNSPLHF.

The chain combines TRBV6-5 with TRBJ1-2; D is perhaps TRBD1 (6 bases). The CDR3 is made up of 12 amino acids. CDR1 and CDR2 (germline): MNHEY, SVGAGI. Deletions cut 4 bases from V and 8 bases from J, with 11 bases between. The CDR3 reads CASSSYREGYTF. As DNA, the CDR3 is TGTGCCAGCAGTTCCTACAGGGAGGGCTACACCTTC.

This clone has just one count. The chain has TRBV2 and TRBJ1-6, with unresolved D. The CDR3 extends over 17 amino acids. Germline-derived CDR1 and CDR2 are SNHLY and FYNNEI. V was shortened by 4 bases and J by 5 bases, with 18 bases between the two germline ends. CDR3 region: CASSATVRRTDNSPLHF. DNA of the CDR3: TGTGCCAGCAGTGCAACCGTTCGGAGGACGGATAATTCACCCCTCCACTTT.

The V and J genes are TRBV7-2 and TRBJ2-1; D gene unclear. The V end was cut by 6 bases, the J end by 4 bases, with 7 bases between. The CDR3 loop spans 12 amino acids. From germline, CDR1 is SGHTA and CDR2 FQGNSA. This CDR3 reads CASSPFYNEQFF. The CDR3 DNA sequence: TGTGCCAGCAGTCCCTTTTACAATGAGCAGTTCTTC. The variable domain in full, with the rest retrieved from reference TRBV7-2 and TRBJ2-1, is GAGVSQSPSNKVTEKGKDVELRCDPISGHTALYWYRQSLGQGLEFLIYFQGNSAPDKSGLPSDRFSAERTGGSVSTLTIQRTQQEDSAVYLCASSPFYNEQFFGPGTRLTVL.

The V call is TRBV2, the J call TRBJ2-1; tentative D call: TRBD2 (6 bases). Trimming stripped 6 bases from V and 8 bases from J, with 17 bases between. The CDR3 is 14 amino acids. The germline gives CDR1 SNHLY, CDR2 FYNNEI. The CDR3 nucleotides read TGTGCCAGCAGCACTAGCTTCCCGGACCATGAGCAGTTCTTC. Translated, it gives CASSTSFPDHEQFF.

V gene TRBV7-9 combines with J gene TRBJ2-1; D is perhaps TRBD2 (6 bases). Germline loops: CDR1 SEHNR, CDR2 FQNEAQ (reference sequence). V lost 5 bases, J lost 3 bases, and 23 bases lay in between. This CDR3 is built from 18 residues. Here the CDR3 DNA reads TGTGCCAGCAGCCCCGGTGGATACGGGGGAGGACACTACAATGAGCAGTTCTTC. Translation gives CASSPGGYGGGHYNEQFF.

The rearrangement uses TRBV5-1 and TRBJ1-2; no definite D call. The CDR3 length is 14 residues. In germline, CDR1 is SGHRS, CDR2 YFSETQ. V was trimmed by 3 bases and J by 1 base, leaving 10 bases between them. As DNA, the CDR3 is TGCGCCAGCAGCTCAGACACGATTAACTATGGCTACACCTTC. Protein product: CASSSDTINYGYTF.

The genes are TRBV5-1 and TRBJ2-3; D ambiguous. CDR3 size: 16 residues. CDR1 and CDR2 from the germline V gene are SGHRS and YFSETQ. V was trimmed by 2 bases and J by 2 bases, leaving 15 bases between them. CDR3 sequence (DNA): TGCGCCAGCAGCTTCGGGCAGGCCAACCCCACAGATACGCAGTATTTT. Protein product: CASSFGQANPTDTQYF.

The chain's CDR3 is CAWSVLRDRVNTGELFF. DNA of the CDR3: TGTGCCTGGAGTGTACTCCGGGACAGGGTTAACACCGGGGAGCTGTTTTTT. V is TRBV30 and J is TRBJ2-2; 9 positions agree with TRBD1. CDR3 length: 17 amino acids. Per germline, CDR1 GTSNPN and CDR2 SVGIG (reference sequence). V gave up 0 bases and J gave up 2 bases; unmatched junction bases: 7.

J is TRBJ2-7 and V is TRBV5-1; the match to TRBD1 covers 8 bases. The CDR3 extends over 14 amino acids. J lost 7 bases, V lost 4 bases, and 10 bases had no gene match. Germline V CDR1 and CDR2: SGHRS, YFSETQ. The CDR3 bases are TGCGCCAGCAGCCTCGGGACAGGCCGGCGGGAGCAGTACTTC. This gives the protein CASSLGTGRREQYF.

The chain links TRBV14 to TRBJ1-2, with 7 bases identical to TRBD1. Germline values: CDR1 SGHDN, CDR2 FVKESK. V lost 11 bases, J lost 7 bases, and 10 bases stayed unmatched. This CDR3 contains 12 residues. The DNA for the CDR3 is TGTGCCTCGGAGGACAGGCGAGGTGGCTACACCTTC. Translating gives CASEDRRGGYTF. Full variable domain (remainder filled in from reference TRBV14 and TRBJ1-2): EAGVTQFPSHSVIEKGQTVTLRCDPISGHDNLYWYRRVMGKEIKFLLHFVKESKQDESGMPNNRFLAERTGGTYSTLKVQPAELEDSGVYFCASEDRRGGYTFGSGTRLTVV.